Below, 10 T cell receptor beta chains from the same sample are listed, as sequenced in a study of shared clonotypes between healthy human individuals. Only in-frame clones appear in the TCRdb table, and some are missing; sequencing was by immunoSEQ multiplex PCR. The sample carries around 500,000 clones, roughly 80% recorded once. Material for sequencing was PBMCs. These receptors were collected from a middle-aged woman in good health. Some clones in this sample may be carry-over from other donors' samples.

This chain uses TRBV2 with TRBJ2-7; a possible D gene is TRBD2 (5 bases). V lost 7 bases to trimming and J lost 4 bases, with 11 bases between them. This CDR3 comprises 12 residues. Germline CDR1 is SNHLY and CDR2 is FYNNEI. As DNA, the CDR3 is TGTGCCAGCATTCTTTTAGCGTACGAGCAGTACTTC. Translating gives CASILLAYEQYF.

About this clone: The junction departs from germline at one end; a sequencing error may be responsible. The V gene is TRBV7-7, the J gene TRBJ2-3, with D perhaps TRBD2 (7 bases). CDR3 length: 14 amino acids. Looked up from germline, CDR1 is SSHAT and CDR2 is FNYEAQ (reference sequence). The CDR3 nucleotides are TGTGCTAGCAGCGAGGGGGAGGGCGGAGATACGCAGTATTTT. Protein product: CASSEGEGGDTQYF.

CDR3 coding DNA: TGTGCCAGCAGGTCGGACAGGCGGTTTGGATACAATGAGCAGTTCTTC. This translates into CASRSDRRFGYNEQFF. The rearrangement uses TRBV27 and TRBJ2-1, with TRBD1 identical over 7 bases. The CDR3 runs 16 residues. Germline loops: CDR1 MNHEY, CDR2 SMNVEV (reference sequence). V lost 6 bases to trimming and J lost 4 bases; unmatched junction nucleotides: 12.

The chain recombines TRBV2 with TRBJ2-1; 8 positions agree with TRBD2. After removal of 4 bases from V and 2 bases from J, the junction contained 7 bases not matched to a gene. Germline CDR1 reads SNHLY; CDR2 reads FYNNEI. The CDR3 is 16 residues long. The CDR3 spells CASSGISGNPYNEQFF. The CDR3 DNA reads TGTGCCAGCAGTGGTATTAGCGGGAACCCCTACAATGAGCAGTTCTTC.

The rearrangement uses TRBV7-2 and TRBJ2-1, with 9 bases fitting TRBD2. The CDR3 length is 15 residues. The V and J ends lost 2 bases and 5 bases, in that order; junction bases with no gene match: 4. Germline CDR1 is SGHTA and CDR2 is FQGNSA. CDR3 nucleotide sequence: TGTGCCAGCAGCTTACTGTCTAGCGGGGACAATGAGCAGTTCTTC. Amino acid sequence: CASSLLSSGDNEQFF.

The table lists this clone with a count of one. V gene TRBV27 combines with J gene TRBJ2-1; 11 bases fit TRBD1. After removal of 5 bases from V and 13 bases from J, the junction contained 10 bases not matched to a gene. The CDR3 consists of 14 residues. CDR1 and CDR2 from the germline V gene are MNHEY and SMNVEV (reference sequence). CDR3 in amino acids: CASSGTGGATRQFF. CDR3 sequence (DNA): TGTGCCAGCAGTGGGACAGGGGGAGCCACTAGACAGTTCTTC.

The chain combines TRBV27 with TRBJ1-2; tentatively, D is TRBD1 (5 bases). Trimming cost V 5 bases and J 1 base, with 11 bases left between them. CDR1 is MNHEY, CDR2 SMNVEV, per germline (reference sequence). The CDR3 has 14 residues. Written as DNA, the CDR3 is TGTGCCAGCAGTACCCTAGACAGTAACTATGGCTACACCTTC. Protein sequence: CASSTLDSNYGYTF.

This clone was found once. The chain links TRBV11-3 to TRBJ2-1; D could derive from TRBD1 or TRBD2 (5 bases each). Trimming stripped 5 bases from V and 1 base from J, with 12 bases between. The germline CDR1 and CDR2 sequences are SGHNT and YENEEA. The CDR3 spans 15 residues. The CDR3 coding sequence is TGTGCCAGCAGCCGACGGGACGGATCCTACAATGAGCAGTTCTTC. It specifies CASSRRDGSYNEQFF.

This clone was counted a single time. The V and J genes are TRBV4-2 and TRBJ2-5, with 11 bases identical to TRBD1. The end of the DNA is better explained by TRBJ2-7, so the J call may be wrong. Germline assignment: CDR1 LGHNA and CDR2 YNFKEQ. This CDR3 comprises 17 residues. CDR3: CASSRSIGQGAVYEQYF. The DNA of the CDR3 is TGTGCCAGCAGCCGATCAATCGGACAGGGGGCCGTCTACGAGCAGTACTTC.

The genes are TRBV5-1 and TRBJ2-6, with D maybe TRBD1 (7 bases). V lost 0 bases and J lost 0, with 10 bases in between. The CDR3 covers 17 residues. Germline assignment: CDR1 SGHRS and CDR2 YFSETQ. CDR3 in DNA: TGCGCCAGCAGCTTGGCAGGGGGGCTCTCTGGGGCCAACGTCCTGACTTTC. Its translation: CASSLAGGLSGANVLTF.